Below, 15 T cell receptor beta chains from the same sample are listed, as sequenced in a study of patients and donors after allogeneic stem cell transplantation. A single record per CDR3 protein comes from TCRdb applying MiXCR to the RT-PCR reads. Among about a million distinct CDR3 sequences listed, roughly 18% were seen once. Sample: blood, either unsorted or a sorted T cell fraction (not recorded which). These receptors came from a human donor who was either an allogeneic HSCT recipient or a stem cell or donor lymphocyte infusion donor (not recorded which). It is not recorded whose cells these are; they may come from a transplant donor.

This clonotype was seen only once. J is TRBJ2-1 and V is TRBV7-9, with 8 nucleotides matching TRBD2. Trimming took 3 bases from V and 4 from J; bases not matched to a gene: 8. This CDR3 is 16 amino acids long. The germline gives CDR1 SEHNR, CDR2 FQNEAQ (reference sequence). CDR3 region: CASSLFGGGTYNEQFF. Written as DNA, the CDR3 is TGTGCCAGCAGCTTGTTCGGCGGGGGGACTTACAATGAGCAGTTCTTC. Full variable domain (remainder filled in from reference TRBV7-9 and TRBJ2-1): DTGVSQNPRHKITKRGQNVTFRCDPISEHNRLYWYRQTLGQGPEFLTYFQNEAQLEKSRLLSDRFSAERPKGSFSTLEIQRTEQGDSAMYLCASSLFGGGTYNEQFFGPGTRLTVL.

V gene TRBV3-1 combines with J gene TRBJ2-1; the D gene could be TRBD1 or TRBD2 (5 bases each). With 0 bases removed from V and 9 bases from J, the gap between germline ends came to 12 bases. Looked up from germline, CDR1 is LGHDT and CDR2 is YNNKEL (reference sequence). This CDR3 region has 14 residues. The CDR3 DNA sequence: TGTGCCAGCAGCCAAGAAGTCGAGGGACCTGAGCAGTTCTTC. Residues: CASSQEVEGPEQFF.

This clonotype appeared a few times. V and J are TRBV5-1 and TRBJ2-5, with D possibly being TRBD1 (5 bases). With 1 base removed from V and 4 bases from J, the gap between germline ends came to 11 bases. CDR3 length: 14 residues. In germline, CDR1 is SGHRS, CDR2 YFSETQ. CDR3 in DNA: TGCGCCAGCAGCTTGAAGGCAGGGCGAGAGACCCAGTACTTC. Translated, it gives CASSLKAGRETQYF.

The chain employs TRBV12-3 or TRBV12-4 and TRBJ1-1; D is undetermined. V lost 5 bases, J lost 0 bases, and 10 bases lay in between. The CDR3 contains 14 residues. The DNA of the CDR3 is TGTGCCAGCAGTCCGACACGCATGAACACTGAAGCTTTCTTT. Protein: CASSPTRMNTEAFF.

The chain recombines TRBV11-2 with TRBJ2-3; 8 bases map to TRBD1. Germline CDR1 and CDR2: SGHAT and FQNNGV. The CDR3 loop spans 20 amino acids. With V trimmed by 5 bases and J by 0 bases, 19 bases remained unmatched. In DNA, the CDR3 is TGTGCCAGCAGCGAAAGACAGGGGCCGCGTCTACGCGATAGCACAGATACGCAGTATTTT. It codes for CASSERQGPRLRDSTDTQYF.

The chain combines TRBV4-1 with TRBJ2-5; D is uncertain. The V end lost 0 bases, the J end lost 1 base, and 12 bases lay between the germline ends. CDR1 and CDR2 from the germline V gene are MGHRA and YSYEKL. The CDR3 extends over 16 amino acids. Written as DNA, the CDR3 is TGCGCCAGCAGCCAAGATGAGAGCGCGACCCAAGAGACCCAGTACTTC. Its translation is CASSQDESATQETQYF.

The table lists this clonotype with a few counts. This rearrangement joins TRBV20-1 to TRBJ2-3; weak D call: TRBD2 (5 bases). CDR3 size: 12 residues. V lost 6 bases and J lost 3, with 10 bases in between. Germline values: CDR1 DFQATT, CDR2 SNEGSKA (reference sequence). CDR3 nucleotide sequence: TGCAGTGCCCGGACGGGAACAGATACGCAGTATTTT. It encodes CSARTGTDTQYF.

Many counts were recorded for this clonotype. V usage is TRBV12-3 or TRBV12-4 and J usage is TRBJ1-2; tentatively, D is TRBD1 (5 bases). Trimming cost V 5 bases and J 3 bases, with 16 bases left between them. The CDR3 runs 15 residues. This CDR3 is CASSPPGLRDYGYTF. As DNA, the CDR3 is TGTGCCAGCAGTCCTCCAGGGCTTCGGGACTATGGCTACACCTTC.

This clonotype was picked up a small number of times. The gene calls are TRBV4-3 and TRBJ1-2; D is unclear. V lost 1 base to trimming and J lost 4 bases, with 13 bases between them. Germline V CDR1 and CDR2: LGHNA, YSLEER. The CDR3 runs to 15 residues. This CDR3 is CASSQGAGSSYGYTF. CDR3 in DNA: TGCGCCAGCAGCCAAGGGGCGGGATCGTCCTATGGCTACACCTTC.

This clonotype was seen only a few times. The rearrangement uses TRBV4-1 and TRBJ1-2; unclear D gene. V dropped 1 base and J dropped 4 bases, with 13 bases sitting between them. This CDR3 spans 15 amino acids. Germline V lookup: CDR1 MGHRA, CDR2 YSYEKL. The DNA of the CDR3 is TGCGCCAGCAGCCAAGGTGGCCGGGGAATCTATGGCTACACCTTC. Residues: CASSQGGRGIYGYTF.

This clonotype occurred many times. The gene calls are TRBV7-2 and TRBJ1-2, with D unclear. Germline V gene data show CDR1 as SGHTA and CDR2 as FQGNSA. V lost 7 bases and J 0 bases, leaving 12 bases between the germline ends. The CDR3 extends over 14 amino acids. CDR3 amino acids: CASTPRKTNYGYTF. The CDR3 nucleotides are TGTGCCAGCACCCCCAGGAAGACTAACTATGGCTACACCTTC. Variable domain in full (rest from reference TRBV7-2 and TRBJ1-2): GAGVSQSPSNKVTEKGKDVELRCDPISGHTALYWYRQSLGQGLEFLIYFQGNSAPDKSGLPSDRFSAERTGGSVSTLTIQRTQQEDSAVYLCASTPRKTNYGYTFGSGTRLTVV.

The V call is TRBV12-3 or TRBV12-4, the J call TRBJ2-7, with D possibly matching TRBD1 (6 bases). The V gene lost 5 bases and the J gene lost 2 bases, with 16 bases spanning the gap. The CDR3 covers 15 residues. The CDR3 spells CASSAQTGSTYEQYF. The CDR3 nucleotides read TGTGCCAGCAGTGCCCAGACAGGATCCACCTACGAGCAGTACTTC.

CDR3 amino acids: CASSARPGGTEAFF. Written as DNA, the CDR3 is TGTGCCAGCAGTGCCCGCCCCGGAGGGACTGAAGCTTTCTTT. The chain is built from TRBV6-1 and TRBJ1-1; D is uncertain. Germline lookup yields CDR1 MNHNS and CDR2 SASEGT. The CDR3 has 14 residues. V lost 4 bases and J lost 5, with 14 bases in between.

This clonotype occurred a few times. The gene calls are TRBV20-1 and TRBJ1-2; the match to TRBD1 covers 8 bases. V was clipped by 0 bases and J by 5 bases; unmatched bases: 5. Per germline, CDR1 DFQATT and CDR2 SNEGSKA (reference sequence). This CDR3 is 14 amino acids long. As DNA, the CDR3 is TGCAGTGCTAGAGACGCAGGGGGCTGGTATGGCTACACCTTC. Translating it yields CSARDAGGWYGYTF.

The chain combines TRBV3-1 with TRBJ1-1; D is perhaps TRBD1 (6 bases). V dropped 3 bases and J dropped 6 bases, with 23 bases sitting between them. CDR3 size: 17 residues. Germline V CDR1 and CDR2: LGHDT, YNNKEL (reference sequence). For the CDR3, the DNA is TGTGCCAGCAGCCAGGGACCGCGGTCGGGACAAAGGGCTGAAGCTTTCTTT. Its protein product is CASSQGPRSGQRAEAFF.